This entry lists 8 T cell receptor beta chains sequenced from one sample in a study of CD8 T cells in ankylosing spondylitis. Antigens of these TCRs are unknown. TCRdb called the 5' RACE reads again in MiXCR, with one record for every CDR3 protein. The table records hundreds of thousands of distinct CDR3 sequences, roughly 10% of them present only once. Study outcomes and limitations: What appeared characteristic of ankylosing spondylitis blood was a TCR beta motif of eight highly homologous variants.

Sequenced input: blood, either unsorted or a sorted T cell fraction (not recorded which). These receptors all stem from a male donor with ankylosing spondylitis.

V is TRBV25-1 and J is TRBJ2-3; 11 positions match TRBD2. After removal of 8 bases from V and 2 bases from J, the junction contained 3 bases not matched to a gene. CDR1 and CDR2 from the germline V gene are MGHDK and SYGVNS. The CDR3 is made up of 14 amino acids. CDR3 nucleotides: TGTGCCAGCCCGGGACTAGCGGACACAGATACGCAGTATTTT. Amino acid sequence: CASPGLADTDTQYF.

This clonotype was seen a few times. The chain couples TRBV20-1 to TRBJ1-1; D gene unclear. Trimming took off 4 bases at V and 2 bases at J, with 8 bases between the two ends. Looked up from germline, CDR1 is DFQATT and CDR2 is SNEGSKA (reference sequence). The CDR3 covers 12 residues. Written as DNA, the CDR3 is TGCAGTGCTATGGACGGTAACACTGAAGCTTTCTTT. Translating gives CSAMDGNTEAFF.

This clonotype was observed at least ten times. For the CDR3, the DNA is TGCAGCGTTGAAGATGATAAAGAGACCCAGTACTTC. As protein: CSVEDDKETQYF. The rearrangement uses TRBV29-1 and TRBJ2-5; D unclear. The ends were cut back, 0 bases at V and 3 bases at J, with 5 bases in the middle. CDR3 size: 12 residues. Germline loops: CDR1 SQVTM, CDR2 ANQGSEA.

CDR3 residues: CASSQKQGGTEAFF. The CDR3 DNA follows: TGTGCCAGCAGCCAAAAACAGGGGGGCACTGAAGCTTTCTTT. The chain carries TRBV12-3 or TRBV12-4 and TRBJ1-1; 8 bases line up with TRBD1. V was pared by 6 bases and J by 4 bases, with 7 bases of the junction left unmatched. This CDR3 comprises 14 residues.

This rearrangement joins TRBV11-3 to TRBJ2-1, with 8 positions matching TRBD2. The ends lost 3 bases at V and 10 bases at J; junction bases unmatched: 5. This CDR3 has 13 amino acids. Germline V gives CDR1 SGHNT, CDR2 YENEEA. In DNA form, the CDR3 reads TGTGCCAGCAGCTTCTCCAGCGGGAGCGAGCAGTTCTTC. Translating gives CASSFSSGSEQFF.

This chain connects TRBV21-1 to TRBJ1-4; TRBD1, the table's D call, was not compared with the DNA. TRBV21-1 is marked as a pseudogene. This CDR3 is 16 amino acids long. Here the CDR3 reads CASSKGKRGPNEKLFF. The CDR3 DNA sequence: TGTGCCAGCAGCAAAGGCAAAAGGGGCCCTAATGAAAAACTGTTTTTT.

This clonotype was counted ten times or more. The DNA for the CDR3 is TGCAGCGTGAGGGGAGATCCAGAAGGCGAGCAGTACTTC. It yields the protein CSVRGDPEGEQYF. The chain carries TRBV29-1 and TRBJ2-7; D possibly uses TRBD1 or TRBD2 (5 bases each). V lost 6 bases to trimming and J lost 6 bases, with 18 bases between them. Germline V gene data show CDR1 as SQVTM and CDR2 as ANQGSEA. The CDR3 totals 13 residues.

The genes are TRBV6-1 and TRBJ2-7, with 7 bases lining up with TRBD2. Germline V gives CDR1 MNHNS, CDR2 SASEGT. This CDR3 comprises 15 residues. V dropped 6 bases and J dropped 2; count of bases not matched to a gene: 10. The CDR3 bases are TGTGCCAGCAGGGCTCGACTAGCAAACACCTACGAGCAGTACTTC. Its translation is CASRARLANTYEQYF.